A single sample gave rise to the 6 T cell receptor beta chains below, sequenced in a study of cytomegalovirus exposure and HLA in healthy donors. The study ran its PCR with 60 Vbeta and 13 Jbeta primers. The method was immunoSEQ multiplex PCR; TCRdb's version includes in-frame clones alone and lacks a portion of them. This table has about 150,000 clones, around 79% appearing once. Sequenced: PBMCs. The receptors were sampled from a woman between 40 and 50 years old in good health and CMV-seronegative.

V is TRBV5-1 and J is TRBJ1-4, with unresolved D. This CDR3 contains 13 residues. Between the trimmed V and J ends, which lost 4 bases and 3 bases, there was a span of 7 bases. Germline loops: CDR1 SGHRS, CDR2 YFSETQ. The CDR3 sequence: CASSPSSNEKLFF. The CDR3 region has the DNA TGCGCCAGCAGCCCAAGCTCTAATGAAAAACTGTTTTTT.

The chain recombines TRBV9 with TRBJ2-2; 9 bases are shared with TRBD2. Germline CDR1 SGDLS, CDR2 YYNGEE. V shed 5 bases and J 6 bases; nucleotides not matched to a gene: 8. This CDR3 is 15 amino acids long. The CDR3 DNA sequence: TGTGCCAGCAGGCGCGGGGGGGATCTCTCCGGGGAGCTGTTTTTT. Amino acid sequence: CASRRGGDLSGELFF.

The rearrangement joins TRBV5-1 to TRBJ2-3; TRBD2 aligns across 16 bases. CDR1 SGHRS and CDR2 YFSETQ come from the germline V gene. Trimming cost V 3 bases and J 5 bases; bases outside gene matches: 6. The length of the CDR3 is 17 residues. The chain's CDR3 is CASSSTGTSGGEDTQYF. CDR3 nucleotides: TGCGCCAGCAGCTCCACCGGGACTAGCGGGGGGGAAGATACGCAGTATTTT.

The chain uses TRBV7-8 and TRBJ1-5, with D perhaps TRBD1 (5 bases). CDR3 length: 16 amino acids. Germline CDR1 and CDR2: SGHVS and FQNEAQ. The V gene lost 6 bases and the J gene lost 2 bases, with 17 bases spanning the gap. CDR3 nucleotide sequence: TGTGCCAGCAGTCCAAGGAGGGGATTGGGCAATCAGCCCCAGCATTTT. The encoded protein is CASSPRRGLGNQPQHF.

The rearrangement joins TRBV14 to TRBJ2-7, with 8 bases aligning to TRBD1. The CDR3 contains 16 residues. V trimming: 3 bases; J trimming: 2 bases; junction bases outside the gene matches: 9. Germline-derived CDR1 and CDR2 are SGHDN and FVKESK. The chain's CDR3 is CASSHPRGLGTYEQYF. The CDR3, as DNA: TGTGCCAGCAGCCACCCCAGGGGGCTCGGGACCTACGAGCAGTACTTC.

The chain combines TRBV9 with TRBJ1-2; D is possibly TRBD1 (6 bases). Germline CDR1 is SGDLS and CDR2 is YYNGEE. There are 14 residues in the CDR3. Trimming removed 0 bases from V and 4 bases from J, with 10 bases in between. The CDR3 loop reads CASSVGGGSYGYTF. The DNA of the CDR3 is TGTGCCAGCAGCGTAGGAGGGGGATCCTATGGCTACACCTTC.